One and the same sample provided the 10 T cell receptor beta chains below, sequenced in a study of shared clonotypes between healthy human individuals. CD8 cells classed as naive were CD45RO-negative and positively selected for CCR7, excluding terminally differentiated effector memory CD45RA+ cells. The table came from immunoSEQ multiplex PCR; TCRdb's copy has only in-frame clones and leaves some out. The data hold about 2.1 million clones, with 93% observed a single time. The sequenced sample was naive CD8+ T cells from PBMCs. The receptors originated from a man aged 18 to 29 in good health. Some clones in this sample may be carry-over from other donors' samples.

This rearrangement joins TRBV19 to TRBJ1-3; D unresolved. This CDR3 spans 17 amino acids. CDR1 is LNHDA, CDR2 SQIVND, per germline (reference sequence). V gave up 5 bases and J gave up 1 base, with 18 bases separating them. CDR3 residues: CASSGRAPTVSGNTIYF. In nucleotides, the CDR3 is TGTGCCAGTAGTGGCCGGGCCCCAACTGTATCTGGAAACACCATATATTTT.

The count of this clone is one. In DNA, the CDR3 is TGCGCCAGCAGCCAAGATTGGAACACCTATGGCTACACCTTC. Its translation is CASSQDWNTYGYTF. V is TRBV4-1 and J is TRBJ1-2; D is ambiguous. There are 14 residues in the CDR3. Trimming removed 0 bases at V and 4 bases at J, with 9 bases between. CDR1 is MGHRA and CDR2 is YSYEKL in the germline V gene.

V and J are TRBV27 and TRBJ2-5, with D possibly being TRBD1 or TRBD2 (6 bases each). The V and J ends lost 10 bases and 13 bases respectively, with 19 bases between them. Germline CDR1 is MNHEY and CDR2 is SMNVEV (reference sequence). The CDR3 length is 11 residues. The CDR3 nucleotides are TGTGCCACCACCCCGGTAGGGGGGACGTACTTC. Amino acids: CATTPVGGTYF.

The CDR3 DNA is TGTGCCAGCAGCAAAGCCGGGACAGGGGCGGCTGAAGCTTTCTTT. Amino acids: CASSKAGTGAAEAFF. The rearrangement joins TRBV9 to TRBJ1-1, with 10 bases lining up with TRBD1. This CDR3 contains 15 residues. The germline V gene encodes CDR1 SGDLS and CDR2 YYNGEE. With 4 bases clipped from V and 6 bases from J, the junction kept 9 bases outside the gene matches.

This CDR3 is CASSLDSRGADTQYF. The CDR3 DNA is TGTGCCAGCAGCTTAGACTCCCGTGGTGCAGATACGCAGTATTTT. The chain links TRBV13 to TRBJ2-3; D uncertain. From germline, CDR1 is PRHDT and CDR2 FYEKMQ (reference sequence). The CDR3 runs to 15 residues. Between the trimmed V and J ends, which lost 1 base and 4 bases, there was a span of 12 bases.

This clone was counted between two and nine times. This sequence joins TRBV13 and TRBJ2-2; D is ambiguous. V was shortened by 5 bases and J by 1 base, with 14 bases between the two germline ends. Germline CDR1 PRHDT, CDR2 FYEKMQ (reference sequence). The CDR3 contains 16 residues. CDR3 DNA: TGTGCCAGCAGCGCCCGACTCTCGATGAACACCGGGGAGCTGTTTTTT. It is translated as CASSARLSMNTGELFF.

The chain has TRBV27 and TRBJ2-2; 8 bases align to TRBD2. V trimming: 1 base; J trimming: 2 bases; junction bases outside the gene matches: 6. Looked up from germline, CDR1 is MNHEY and CDR2 is SMNVEV (reference sequence). The CDR3 has 17 residues. Here the CDR3 DNA reads TGTGCCAGCAGTTTATTGAGTAGCGGGGCCAACACCGGGGAGCTGTTTTTT. Residues: CASSLLSSGANTGELFF.

The genes are TRBV4-1 and TRBJ1-2; D possibly corresponds to TRBD1 (6 bases). Germline CDR1 is MGHRA and CDR2 is YSYEKL. V lost 1 base to trimming and J lost 5 bases, with 14 bases between them. This CDR3 has 15 amino acids. CDR3 loop: CASSQAQGITYGYTF. CDR3 bases: TGCGCCAGCAGCCAAGCCCAGGGGATTACATATGGCTACACCTTC.

As regards this clone: The sample holds other DNA sequences that translate to the same CDR3. This chain joins TRBV7-9 and TRBJ2-7; 8 bases are a match to TRBD1. The CDR3 consists of 14 residues. V dropped 5 bases and J dropped 3; count of bases not matched to a gene: 6. Germline CDR1 reads SEHNR; CDR2 reads FQNEAQ (reference sequence). CDR3 nucleotides: TGTGCCAGCAGCCCGACAGGGGTAAGCTACGAGCAGTACTTC. Translated, it gives CASSPTGVSYEQYF.

The chain couples TRBV7-9 to TRBJ1-1; D gene unclear. V lost 5 bases and J 1 base, leaving 11 bases between the germline ends. The CDR3 covers 14 residues. CDR1 is SEHNR and CDR2 is FQNEAQ in the germline V gene (reference sequence). The CDR3 is CASSPSRPNTEAFF. CDR3 nucleotides: TGTGCCAGCAGCCCCTCCCGTCCGAACACTGAAGCTTTCTTT. Complete variable domain (other parts from reference TRBV7-9 and TRBJ1-1): DTGVSQNPRHKITKRGQNVTFRCDPISEHNRLYWYRQTLGQGPEFLTYFQNEAQLEKSRLLSDRFSAERPKGSFSTLEIQRTEQGDSAMYLCASSPSRPNTEAFFGQGTRLTVV.